Listed below are T cell receptor beta chains from one sample, sequenced in a study of siplizumab effects on memory and regulatory T cells. Using immunoSEQ multiplex PCR, the repertoire was profiled, and TCRdb retains in-frame clones only, with some absent. The profile shows some 120,000 clones, over 85% of them singletons. Specimen: non-Treg CD4+ T cells sorted from blood. These receptors all come from a human donor in good health. Both conserved end residues are part of each CDR3. A D gene is named only where the DNA matches it firmly. Clone size is not always given. Where it is, it says once, few, many or a class for expanded clones.

d_gene	j_gene	v_gene	abundance	CDR3aa	CDR3nt
-	TRBJ1-3	TRBV19	-	CASRSRANSGNTIYF	TGTGCCAGTAGGTCCAGGGCAAACTCTGGAAACACCATATATTTT
-	TRBJ2-3	TRBV7-2	few	CASSSLAAVTDTQYF	TGTGCCAGCAGCTCTTTAGCGGCCGTCACAGATACGCAGTATTTT
-	TRBJ1-5	TRBV5-4	-	CASSADRTNQPQHF	TGTGCCAGCAGCGCCGACAGGACAAATCAGCCCCAGCATTTT
TRBD2	TRBJ2-5	TRBV5-8	-	CASSLFLLAGGGGETQYF	TGTGCCAGCAGCTTGTTTCTGCTAGCGGGGGGAGGCGGAGAGACCCAGTACTTC
TRBD2	TRBJ2-3	TRBV7-3	-	CASSLAGGNTDTQYF	TGTGCCAGCAGCCTAGCGGGGGGGAACACAGATACGCAGTATTTT
TRBD2	TRBJ2-7	TRBV10-3	-	CAISELGGGAFYEQYF	TGTGCCATCAGTGAGTTGGGCGGGGGGGCCTTCTACGAGCAGTACTTC
-	TRBJ1-3	TRBV6-5	-	CASRRAGQGNTIYF	TGTGCCAGTAGGAGGGCAGGGCAGGGAAACACCATATATTTT
-	TRBJ2-1	TRBV5-6	few	CASSFLVLQRNEQFF	TGTGCCAGCAGCTTTCTGGTTCTGCAGAGAAATGAGCAGTTCTTC
-	TRBJ1-3	TRBV7-2	-	CASSLVQTGNTIYF	TGTGCCAGCAGCTTGGTACAAACTGGAAACACCATATATTTT
-	TRBJ2-3	TRBV5-1	-	CASSPGGGTDTQYF	TGCGCCAGCAGCCCGGGTGGGGGCACAGATACGCAGTATTTT
TRBD1	TRBJ2-7	TRBV29-1	-	CSVVQGAPYEQYF	TGCAGCGTTGTACAGGGGGCACCCTACGAGCAGTACTTC
-	TRBJ2-6	TRBV11-3	-	CASSRGPGANVLTF	TGTGCCAGCAGCCGAGGACCTGGGGCCAACGTCCTGACTTTC
-	TRBJ2-7	TRBV28	-	CASSLNIYEQYF	TGTGCCAGCAGTTTAAATATCTACGAGCAGTACTTC
-	TRBJ1-2	TRBV28	-	CASSLREAYGYTF	TGTGCCAGCAGTTTAAGGGAGGCCTATGGCTACACCTTC
-	TRBJ1-2	TRBV19	-	CATHPSQLGTSNYGYTF	TGTGCCACCCACCCCTCCCAGTTAGGGACTTCTAACTATGGCTACACCTTC
-	TRBJ2-3	TRBV18	-	CASSPPTRDTQYF	TGTGCCAGCTCACCACCGACAAGAGATACGCAGTATTTT
-	TRBJ1-2	TRBV5-6	-	CASSFFPESNYGYTF	TGTGCCAGCAGCTTCTTCCCCGAATCTAACTATGGCTACACCTTC
-	TRBJ2-5	TRBV10-3	-	CAIRGAAGQETQYF	TGTGCCATCAGAGGAGCGGCGGGTCAAGAGACCCAGTACTTC
-	TRBJ1-2	TRBV6-4	-	CASSDSAGVGYTF	TGTGCCAGCAGTGACTCGGCAGGAGTTGGCTACACCTTC
-	TRBJ2-5	TRBV30	-	CAWSVWGYQETQYF	TGTGCCTGGAGTGTATGGGGGTACCAAGAGACCCAGTACTTC
TRBD2	TRBJ2-1	TRBV19	-	CASSIALLAGGSYNEQFF	TGTGCCAGTAGTATAGCCCTACTAGCGGGGGGGTCCTACAATGAGCAGTTCTTC
-	TRBJ1-6	TRBV5-6	-	CASSLGGQAYNSPLHF	TGTGCCAGCAGCTTAGGCGGGCAAGCCTATAATTCACCCCTCCACTTT
TRBD2	TRBJ2-1	TRBV10-3	once	CAISESGGGSYNEQFF	TGTGCCATCAGTGAGTCTGGGGGGGGCTCCTACAATGAGCAGTTCTTC
TRBD2	TRBJ2-1	TRBV4-2	-	CASSQDIGLAGDAGQFF	TGTGCCAGCAGCCAAGATATTGGGCTAGCGGGGGACGCCGGGCAGTTCTTC
-	TRBJ2-2	TRBV27	-	CASSLGVGRGTGELFF	TGTGCCAGCAGTTTAGGGGTAGGCAGGGGCACCGGGGAGCTGTTTTTT
-	TRBJ1-2	TRBV27	-	CASSTQYRDGYTF	TGTGCCAGCAGTACACAGTATAGGGATGGCTACACCTTC
TRBD1	TRBJ2-7	TRBV7-2	-	CASSVRQGSTYEQYF	TGTGCCAGCAGCGTAAGACAGGGATCAACCTACGAGCAGTACTTC
-	TRBJ2-7	TRBV9	-	CASSVGQDRIGEQYF	TGTGCCAGCAGCGTAGGCCAGGACAGAATTGGGGAGCAGTACTTC
-	TRBJ1-5	TRBV18	-	CASSPPGDQPQHF	TGTGCCAGCTCACCTCCTGGGGATCAGCCCCAGCATTTT
-	TRBJ2-3	TRBV9	-	CASSGIRASTDTQYF	TGTGCCAGCAGCGGAATCAGGGCGAGCACAGATACGCAGTATTTT
-	TRBJ2-7	TRBV7-6	-	CASSLGSGTVSYEQYF	TGTGCCAGCAGCTTAGGCTCAGGGACCGTTTCCTACGAGCAGTACTTC
-	TRBJ2-1	TRBV7-2	-	CASSLAGLGQFF	TGTGCCAGCAGCTTAGCGGGCCTAGGGCAGTTCTTC
-	TRBJ2-3	TRBV7-2	-	CASSLVSGATDTQYF	TGTGCCAGCAGCTTAGTTTCGGGGGCAACAGATACGCAGTATTTT
TRBD1	TRBJ2-7	TRBV27	-	CASSPTGGPSYEQYF	TGTGCCAGCAGTCCGACAGGGGGCCCCTCCTACGAGCAGTACTTC
-	TRBJ1-2	TRBV28	-	CAIHKPGYYYGYTF	TGTGCCATCCACAAACCGGGGTATTACTATGGCTACACCTTC
-	TRBJ1-2	TRBV30	-	CAWSRIYGYTF	TGTGCCTGGAGTAGGATCTATGGCTACACCTTC
TRBD2	TRBJ2-5	TRBV10-1	-	CASSIGLAGGQETQYF	TGCGCCAGCAGTATAGGACTAGCGGGGGGTCAAGAGACCCAGTACTTC
-	TRBJ2-7	TRBV28	-	CASSSGPIAYEQYF	TGTGCCAGCAGTTCCGGGCCGATCGCCTACGAGCAGTACTTC
-	TRBJ1-5	TRBV6-1	-	CASSERGDFSNQPQHF	TGTGCCAGCAGTGAACGGGGGGATTTTAGCAATCAGCCCCAGCATTTT
TRBD2	TRBJ2-2	TRBV10-1	once	CASSQRLAGSVGELFF	TGCGCCAGCTCTCAGAGACTAGCGGGAAGTGTCGGGGAGCTGTTTTTT
-	TRBJ1-3	TRBV5-6	-	CASSFPAGSSGNTIYF	TGTGCCAGCAGCTTCCCAGCGGGGAGCTCTGGAAACACCATATATTTT
TRBD1	TRBJ1-6	TRBV7-6	-	CASSSGTANNSPLHF	TGTGCCAGCAGCTCTGGGACAGCTAATAATTCACCCCTCCACTTT
-	TRBJ1-2	TRBV28	once	CASSPGNYGYTF	TGTGCCAGCAGTCCGGGTAACTATGGCTACACCTTC
-	TRBJ1-2	TRBV7-9	-	CASSYPGYGYTF	TGTGCCAGCAGCTACCCTGGCTATGGCTACACCTTC
-	TRBJ2-6	TRBV2	once	CASSDAVGGANVLTF	TGTGCCAGCAGTGATGCCGTCGGTGGGGCCAACGTCCTGACTTTC
TRBD2	TRBJ2-7	TRBV5-1	-	CASSLRSGISSYEQYF	TGCGCCAGCAGCTTGAGGAGCGGGATAAGCTCCTACGAGCAGTACTTC
TRBD1	TRBJ2-7	TRBV11-3	-	CASRSSTGGGEQYF	TGTGCCAGCAGAAGCTCCACAGGGGGAGGCGAGCAGTACTTC
TRBD1	TRBJ2-7	TRBV5-6	once	CASSLSGQGAYEQYF	TGTGCCAGCAGCTTGAGCGGACAGGGGGCCTACGAGCAGTACTTC
-	TRBJ2-7	TRBV5-6	-	CASSLQGGSYEQYF	TGTGCCAGCAGCTTGCAGGGGGGCTCCTACGAGCAGTACTTC
-	TRBJ2-3	TRBV11-1	-	CASSPRALGHTQYF	TGTGCCAGCAGCCCACGCGCCCTAGGTCATACGCAGTATTTT
-	TRBJ1-1	TRBV11-2	-	CASSPPRANTEAFF	TGTGCCAGCAGCCCACCCCGGGCGAACACTGAAGCTTTCTTT
-	TRBJ2-3	TRBV5-6	once	CASSLARSLADTQYF	TGTGCCAGCAGCTTGGCCCGCTCCTTGGCAGATACGCAGTATTTT
-	TRBJ2-2	TRBV5-6	-	CASSLIVWQGRAGELFF	TGTGCCAGCAGCCTGATCGTATGGCAGGGTAGGGCCGGGGAGCTGTTTTTT